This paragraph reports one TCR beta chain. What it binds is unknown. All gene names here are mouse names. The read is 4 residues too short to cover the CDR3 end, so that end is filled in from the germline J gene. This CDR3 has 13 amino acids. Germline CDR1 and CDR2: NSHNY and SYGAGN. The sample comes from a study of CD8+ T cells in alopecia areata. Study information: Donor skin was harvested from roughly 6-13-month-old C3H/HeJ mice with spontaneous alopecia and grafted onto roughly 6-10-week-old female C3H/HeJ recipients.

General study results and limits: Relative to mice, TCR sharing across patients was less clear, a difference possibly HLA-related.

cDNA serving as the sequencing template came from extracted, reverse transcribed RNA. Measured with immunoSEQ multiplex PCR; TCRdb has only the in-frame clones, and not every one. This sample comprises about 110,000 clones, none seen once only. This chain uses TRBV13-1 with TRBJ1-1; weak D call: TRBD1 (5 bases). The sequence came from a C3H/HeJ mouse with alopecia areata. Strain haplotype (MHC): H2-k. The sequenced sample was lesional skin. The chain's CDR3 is CASSDADRTEVFF. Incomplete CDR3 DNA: TGTGCCAGCAGTGATGCAGACAGAACA.